Below are 16 T cell receptor beta chains sequenced from a single sample in a study of blood T cell repertoires in COVID-19. Profiling relied on immunoSEQ multiplex PCR, and the TCRdb table lists in-frame clones only, not all of them. The sample yields 250,000 to 300,000 clones, 80% to 90% seen once. Sequencing used peripheral blood. The receptors were sampled from a woman between 70 and 85 years old with acute or convalescent COVID-19.

The chain links TRBV6-6 to TRBJ1-5; D is perhaps TRBD1 (6 bases). CDR1 is MNHNY and CDR2 is SVGAGI in the germline V gene (reference sequence). Trimming took 7 bases from V and 4 from J, leaving 17 bases between them. The CDR3 extends over 15 amino acids. The CDR3 protein is CASTRGGQINQPQHF. CDR3 DNA sequence: TGTGCCAGCACCCGGGGGGGACAAATTAATCAGCCCCAGCATTTT.

Notes on this clone: Within the sample, other DNA sequences also encode this same CDR3. DNA of the CDR3: TGTGCCAGCAGCCGACAGGGCTATGGCTACACCTTC. This codes for CASSRQGYGYTF. The rearrangement joins TRBV3-1 (or the pseudogene TRBV3-2) to TRBJ1-2; TRBD1 aligns across 7 bases. The CDR3 has 12 residues. J lost 4 bases, V lost 4 bases, and 0 bases had no gene match. Per germline, CDR1 LGHDT and CDR2 YNNKEL (reference sequence).

The chain is built from TRBV5-6 and TRBJ1-2, with D perhaps TRBD1 (6 bases). The CDR3 consists of 12 residues. The V end was cut by 7 bases, the J end by 8 bases, with 15 bases between. Germline V gives CDR1 SGHDT, CDR2 YYEEEE. Here the CDR3 reads CASEGGERGYTF. CDR3 coding DNA: TGTGCCAGCGAAGGGGGGGAACGCGGCTACACCTTC.

This clone was seen once. This chain links TRBV20-1 with TRBJ2-5, with no clear D. Germline V CDR1 and CDR2: DFQATT, SNEGSKA (reference sequence). Trimming removed 6 bases at V and 2 bases at J, with 10 bases between. The CDR3 runs 12 residues. The CDR3 reads CSASRSQETQYF. The CDR3, as DNA: TGCAGTGCCAGTCGGAGTCAAGAGACCCAGTACTTC.

The chain is built from TRBV20-1 and TRBJ2-5, with D perhaps matching TRBD2 (6 bases). CDR3 length: 11 amino acids. Germline V gene data show CDR1 as DFQATT and CDR2 as SNEGSKA (reference sequence). V shed 6 bases and J shed 5 bases, with 10 bases lying between them. CDR3 loop: CSARGLETQYF. CDR3 DNA sequence: TGCAGTGCGCGGGGTCTGGAGACCCAGTACTTC.

The V gene is TRBV5-1, the J gene TRBJ1-6, with 9 bases lining up with TRBD1. V was pared by 4 bases and J by 0 bases, with 14 bases of the junction left unmatched. Germline CDR1 and CDR2: SGHRS and YFSETQ. The CDR3 consists of 20 residues. The CDR3 spells CASSKNPGTGRSSYNSPLHF. CDR3 bases: TGCGCCAGCAGCAAAAATCCGGGGACAGGGAGGAGCTCCTATAATTCACCCCTCCACTTT.

The chain recombines TRBV27 with TRBJ1-1; D remains unclear. The CDR3 has 13 residues. Trimming removed 3 bases at V and 1 base at J, with 6 bases between. Germline V CDR1 and CDR2: MNHEY, SMNVEV (reference sequence). The CDR3 DNA sequence: TGTGCCAGCAGTTTTCGCGGGAACACTGAAGCTTTCTTT. It specifies CASSFRGNTEAFF.

The V call is TRBV25-1, the J call TRBJ1-2; D is uncertain. V dropped 6 bases and J dropped 6 bases, with 17 bases sitting between them. The CDR3 length is 14 residues. Per germline, CDR1 MGHDK and CDR2 SYGVNS. The CDR3 reads CASSPSGFKNGYTF. The DNA of the CDR3 is TGTGCCAGCAGCCCCAGTGGTTTTAAGAATGGCTACACCTTC.

The chain joins TRBV6-5 to TRBJ2-7, with D perhaps matching TRBD2 (6 bases). The CDR3 is made up of 15 amino acids. CDR1 and CDR2 from the germline V gene are MNHEY and SVGAGI. The V gene lost 6 bases and the J gene lost 0 bases, with 15 bases spanning the gap. The CDR3 DNA reads TGTGCCAGCAGAGTGGCGGGGACGGACTCCTACGAGCAGTACTTC. Its translation: CASRVAGTDSYEQYF.

V usage is TRBV2 and J usage is TRBJ1-1; D gene ambiguous. CDR3 size: 14 residues. Germline CDR1 and CDR2: SNHLY and FYNNEI. V was trimmed by 7 bases and J by 6 bases, leaving 18 bases between them. CDR3 sequence (DNA): TGTGCCAGCATTGCTCTTAGACTCGGTCCTGAAGCTTTCTTT. This codes for CASIALRLGPEAFF.

This clone showed up just once. The rearrangement uses TRBV2 and TRBJ1-1; D is ambiguous. Germline CDR1 SNHLY, CDR2 FYNNEI. The CDR3 runs 11 residues. V was trimmed by 8 bases and J by 5 bases, leaving 9 bases between them. CDR3 in DNA: TGTGCCAGCGGGAGGGTTACTGAAGCTTTCTTT. Protein sequence: CASGRVTEAFF.

The rearrangement links TRBV6-5 to TRBJ1-5, with 7 positions matching TRBD1. The CDR3 has 15 amino acids. CDR1 is MNHEY and CDR2 is SVGAGI in the germline V gene. The V gene end was trimmed by 6 bases and the J gene end by 7 bases; junction bases not matched to a gene: 12. CDR3 residues: CASSPTDRVRQPQHF. As DNA, the CDR3 is TGTGCCAGCAGCCCAACCGACAGGGTTCGGCAGCCCCAGCATTTT.

This clone turned up a few times. V usage is TRBV13 and J usage is TRBJ2-7, with a weak D call TRBD1 (5 bases). V gave up 4 bases and J gave up 4 bases, with 11 bases separating them. CDR1 and CDR2 from the germline V gene are PRHDT and FYEKMQ (reference sequence). The length of the CDR3 is 13 residues. The CDR3 bases are TGTGCCAGCAGCTCGGCCAGGACATACGAGCAGTACTTC. Its protein product is CASSSARTYEQYF.

This chain uses TRBV10-3 with TRBJ2-1; 7 nucleotides agree with TRBD2. Germline V gene data show CDR1 as ENHRY and CDR2 as SYGVKD. Trimming removed 10 bases from V and 3 bases from J; junction bases left unmatched: 12. There are 15 residues in the CDR3. The CDR3 region is CATKYGLDNYNEQFF. CDR3 in DNA: TGTGCCACCAAGTATGGACTAGACAACTACAATGAGCAGTTCTTC.

The V call is TRBV10-2, the J call TRBJ1-2; TRBD1 aligns across 8 bases. Looked up from germline, CDR1 is WSHSY and CDR2 is SAAADI. J gave up 8 bases and V 7 bases, and 12 bases lay outside the gene matches. The CDR3 runs to 14 residues. DNA of the CDR3: TGCGCCAGCACCCCGGACAGGGACGTAGGGGGCTACACCTTC. This codes for CASTPDRDVGGYTF.

The rearrangement joins TRBV6-6 to TRBJ2-5, with D possibly TRBD2 on 7 matching bases. Trimming removed 0 bases at V and 6 bases at J, with 14 bases between. Germline V CDR1 and CDR2: MNHNY, SVGAGI (reference sequence). The CDR3 consists of 15 residues. The CDR3 sequence: CASSYSIRGGQTQYF. The CDR3 DNA follows: TGTGCCAGCAGTTACTCGATAAGGGGGGGGCAGACCCAGTACTTC.